The clone carrying this T cell receptor (beta chain) was picked up one time. The antigen remains undetermined. Germline trimming cut 3 bases from V and 2 bases from J; bases unmatched to any gene: 2. CDR1 is KGHSH and CDR2 is LQKENI in the germline V gene. The CDR3 is 16 amino acids. The data are from a study of cytomegalovirus exposure and HLA in healthy donors. Amplification used 60 Vbeta primers and 13 Jbeta primers. The table came from immunoSEQ multiplex PCR; TCRdb's copy has only in-frame clones and leaves some out. The data show around 85,000 clones, 65% to 75% seen once. Findings of the study overall: Highest at DRB1 and lowest at HLA-C, TCR association rates differed among HLA loci in a later analysis. Later findings reportedly placed an Asian-associated ancestry cluster below the approximately 630-donor mean for N-insertions.

Sequenced: PBMCs. The clonotype originates from a man in his fifties or sixties in good health and CMV-seronegative. J is TRBJ1-4 and V is TRBV18, with TRBD1 identical over 11 bases. The CDR3, as DNA: TGTGCCAGCTCACCGGGACAGGGGGGGACTAATGAAAAACTGTTTTTT. Its translation: CASSPGQGGTNEKLFF.